This T cell receptor beta chain was recovered during a study of Graves' ophthalmopathy and Graves' hyperthyroidism. Germline V CDR1 and CDR2: SQVTM, ANQGSEA. V was trimmed by 4 bases and J by 3 bases, leaving 9 bases between them. This CDR3 spans 12 amino acids. This clonotype was seen repeatedly, ten times or more. Amplification from RNA transcripts yielded the TCR beta CDR3 regions. First-round RT-PCR employed HTBI primers, with a second-round multiplex PCR after it. In TCRdb, the multiplex PCR reads were re-called with MiXCR into one record per CDR3 protein. Of 500,000 to 700,000 distinct CDR3 sequences listed, about two fifths were seen once; the top ten hold less than 4.5%.

This receptor was identified in an adult man with Graves' hyperthyroidism. The sample comprised peripheral blood or thyroid tissue (not recorded which). This chain uses TRBV29-1 with TRBJ1-2; perhaps TRBD1 as D (5 bases). The CDR3 DNA follows: TGCAGCGTTGTGCAGGGCTACTATGGCTACACCTTC. This gives the protein CSVVQGYYGYTF.